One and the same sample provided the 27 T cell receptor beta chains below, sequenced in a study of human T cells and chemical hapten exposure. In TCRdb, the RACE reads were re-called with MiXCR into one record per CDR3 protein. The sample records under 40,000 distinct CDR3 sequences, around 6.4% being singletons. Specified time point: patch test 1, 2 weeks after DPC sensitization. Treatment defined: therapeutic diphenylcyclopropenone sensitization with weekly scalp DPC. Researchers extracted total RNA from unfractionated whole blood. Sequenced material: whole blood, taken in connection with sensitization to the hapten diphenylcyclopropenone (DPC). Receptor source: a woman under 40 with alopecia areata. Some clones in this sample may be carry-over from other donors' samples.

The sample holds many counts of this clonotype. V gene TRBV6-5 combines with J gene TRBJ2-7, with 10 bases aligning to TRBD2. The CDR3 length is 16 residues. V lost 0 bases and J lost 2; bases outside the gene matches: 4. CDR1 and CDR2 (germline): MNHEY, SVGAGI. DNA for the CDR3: TGTGCCAGCAGTTACTCGAATAGCGGGGGGACCTACGAGCAGTACTTC. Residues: CASSYSNSGGTYEQYF.

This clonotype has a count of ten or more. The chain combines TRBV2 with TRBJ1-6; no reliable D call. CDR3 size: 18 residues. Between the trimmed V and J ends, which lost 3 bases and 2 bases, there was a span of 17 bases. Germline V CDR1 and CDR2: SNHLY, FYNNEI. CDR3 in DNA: TGTGCCAGCAGTGAGGAAAAGGCCCTCGGGGCCTATAATTCACCCCTCCACTTT. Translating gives CASSEEKALGAYNSPLHF.

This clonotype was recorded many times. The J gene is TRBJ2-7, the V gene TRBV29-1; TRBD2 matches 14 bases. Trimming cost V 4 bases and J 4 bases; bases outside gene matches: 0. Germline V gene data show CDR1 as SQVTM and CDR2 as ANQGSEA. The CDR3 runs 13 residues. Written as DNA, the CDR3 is TGCAGCGTTGGGACTAGCGGGGGGTACGAGCAGTACTTC. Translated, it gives CSVGTSGGYEQYF.

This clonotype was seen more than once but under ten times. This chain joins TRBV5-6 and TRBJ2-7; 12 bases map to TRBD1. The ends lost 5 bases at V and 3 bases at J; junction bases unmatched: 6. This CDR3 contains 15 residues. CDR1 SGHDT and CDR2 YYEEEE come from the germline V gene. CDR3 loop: CASRDGTGGFYEQYF. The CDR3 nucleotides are TGTGCCAGCAGGGACGGGACAGGGGGCTTCTACGAGCAGTACTTC. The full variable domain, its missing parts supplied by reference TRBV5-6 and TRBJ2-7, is DAGVTQSPTHLIKTRGQQVTLRCSPKSGHDTVSWYQQALGQGPQFIFQYYEEEERQRGNFPDRFSGHQFPNYSSELNVNALLLGDSALYLCASRDGTGGFYEQYFGPGTRLTVT.

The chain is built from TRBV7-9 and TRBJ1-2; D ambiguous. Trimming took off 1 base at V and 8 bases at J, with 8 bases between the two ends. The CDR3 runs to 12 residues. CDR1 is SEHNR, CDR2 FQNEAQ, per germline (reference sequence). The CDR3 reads CASSLVNGGYTF. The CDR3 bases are TGTGCCAGCAGCTTAGTGAACGGGGGCTACACCTTC.

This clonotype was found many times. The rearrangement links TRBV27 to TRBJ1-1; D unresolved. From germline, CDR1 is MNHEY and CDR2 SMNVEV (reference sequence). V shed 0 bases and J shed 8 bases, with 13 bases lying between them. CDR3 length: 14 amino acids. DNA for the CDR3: TGTGCCAGCAGTTTATCGCGACAAGCCTTCGAAGCTTTCTTT. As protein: CASSLSRQAFEAFF.

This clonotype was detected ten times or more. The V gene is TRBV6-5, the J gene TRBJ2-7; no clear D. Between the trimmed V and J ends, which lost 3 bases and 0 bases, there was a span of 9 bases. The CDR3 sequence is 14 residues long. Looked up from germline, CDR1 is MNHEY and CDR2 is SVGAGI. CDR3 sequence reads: CASSYEHPSYEQYF. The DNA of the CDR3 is TGTGCCAGCAGTTATGAGCATCCCTCCTACGAGCAGTACTTC.

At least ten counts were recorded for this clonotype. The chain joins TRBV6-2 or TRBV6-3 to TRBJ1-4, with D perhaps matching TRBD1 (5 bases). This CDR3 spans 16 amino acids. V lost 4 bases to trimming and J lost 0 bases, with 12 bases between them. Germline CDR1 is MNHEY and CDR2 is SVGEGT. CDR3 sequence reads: CASSSIDSATNEKLFF. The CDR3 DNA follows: TGTGCCAGCAGTTCTATCGACAGCGCAACTAATGAAAAACTGTTTTTT.

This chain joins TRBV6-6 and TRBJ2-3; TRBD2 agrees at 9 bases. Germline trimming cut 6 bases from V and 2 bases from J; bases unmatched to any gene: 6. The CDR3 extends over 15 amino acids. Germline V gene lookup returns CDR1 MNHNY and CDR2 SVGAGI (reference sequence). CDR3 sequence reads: CASSSPSGDTDTQYF. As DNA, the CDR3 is TGTGCCAGCAGCAGCCCTAGCGGGGACACAGATACGCAGTATTTT.

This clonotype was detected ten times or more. CDR3 in amino acids: CASSGDRGLGYTF. CDR3 DNA sequence: TGTGCCAGTTCGGGGGACAGGGGGCTTGGCTACACCTTC. The chain uses TRBV10-3 and TRBJ1-2; 12 positions match TRBD1. Germline V gene lookup returns CDR1 ENHRY and CDR2 SYGVKD. The CDR3 extends over 13 amino acids. V was pared by 10 bases and J by 7 bases, with 7 bases of the junction left unmatched.

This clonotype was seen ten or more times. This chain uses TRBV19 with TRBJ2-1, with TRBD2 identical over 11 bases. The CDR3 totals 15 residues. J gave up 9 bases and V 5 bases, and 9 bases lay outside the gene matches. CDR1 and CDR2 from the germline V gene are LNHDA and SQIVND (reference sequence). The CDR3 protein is CASSRLAGTLGEQFF. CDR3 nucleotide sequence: TGTGCCAGTAGTCGACTAGCGGGGACCCTGGGTGAGCAGTTCTTC.

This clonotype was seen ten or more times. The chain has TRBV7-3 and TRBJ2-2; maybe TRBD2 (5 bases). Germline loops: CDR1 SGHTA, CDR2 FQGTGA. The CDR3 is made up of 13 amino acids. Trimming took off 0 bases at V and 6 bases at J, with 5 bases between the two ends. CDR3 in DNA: TGTGCCAGCAGCTTAACGGGAGCCGGGGAGCTGTTTTTT. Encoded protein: CASSLTGAGELFF.

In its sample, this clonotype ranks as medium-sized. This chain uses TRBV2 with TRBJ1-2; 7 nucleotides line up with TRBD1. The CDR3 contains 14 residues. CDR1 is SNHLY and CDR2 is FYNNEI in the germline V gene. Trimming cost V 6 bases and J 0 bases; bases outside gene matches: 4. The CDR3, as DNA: TGTGCCAGCAGGCCGGGACAGACTAACTATGGCTACACCTTC. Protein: CASRPGQTNYGYTF.

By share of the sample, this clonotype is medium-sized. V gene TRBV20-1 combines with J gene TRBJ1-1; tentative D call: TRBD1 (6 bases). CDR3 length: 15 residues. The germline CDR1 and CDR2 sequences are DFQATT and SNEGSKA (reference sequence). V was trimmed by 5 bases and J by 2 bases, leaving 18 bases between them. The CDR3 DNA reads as TGCAGTGCTCGAAAACAGGGACGAGGAAACACTGAAGCTTTCTTT. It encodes CSARKQGRGNTEAFF.

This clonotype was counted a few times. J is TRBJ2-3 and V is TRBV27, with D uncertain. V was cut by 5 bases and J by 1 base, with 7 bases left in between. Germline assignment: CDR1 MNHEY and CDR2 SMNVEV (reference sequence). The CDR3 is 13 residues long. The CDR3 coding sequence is TGTGCCAGCAGTCCGCACGGCACAGATACGCAGTATTTT. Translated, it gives CASSPHGTDTQYF.

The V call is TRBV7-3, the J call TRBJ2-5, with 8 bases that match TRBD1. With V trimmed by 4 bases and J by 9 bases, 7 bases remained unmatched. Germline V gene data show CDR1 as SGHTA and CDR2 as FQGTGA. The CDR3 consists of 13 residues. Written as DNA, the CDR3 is TGTGCCAGCAGCTCCGGACAGGGTGCGGCCCAGTACTTC. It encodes CASSSGQGAAQYF.

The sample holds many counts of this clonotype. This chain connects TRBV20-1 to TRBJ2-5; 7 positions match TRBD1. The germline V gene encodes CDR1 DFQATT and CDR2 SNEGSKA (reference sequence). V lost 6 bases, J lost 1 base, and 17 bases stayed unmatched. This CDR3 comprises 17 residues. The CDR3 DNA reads TGCAGTGCGAGAAGTTTTACGGTCGGGACAGCCCAAGAGACCCAGTACTTC. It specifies CSARSFTVGTAQETQYF.

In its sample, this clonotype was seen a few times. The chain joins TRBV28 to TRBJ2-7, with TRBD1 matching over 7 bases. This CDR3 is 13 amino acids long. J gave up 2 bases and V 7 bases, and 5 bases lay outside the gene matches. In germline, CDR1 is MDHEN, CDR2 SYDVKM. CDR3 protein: CASKQTGPYEQYF. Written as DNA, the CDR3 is TGTGCCAGCAAACAGACAGGGCCCTACGAGCAGTACTTC.

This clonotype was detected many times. The CDR3 reads CSVVPGSHTEAFF. As DNA, the CDR3 is TGCAGCGTTGTCCCGGGGTCGCACACTGAAGCTTTCTTT. The V gene is TRBV29-1, the J gene TRBJ1-1; no clear D gene. Trimming shortened V by 4 bases and J by 3 bases, and 12 bases separated the two germline ends. The CDR3 runs to 13 residues. Germline V lookup: CDR1 SQVTM, CDR2 ANQGSEA.

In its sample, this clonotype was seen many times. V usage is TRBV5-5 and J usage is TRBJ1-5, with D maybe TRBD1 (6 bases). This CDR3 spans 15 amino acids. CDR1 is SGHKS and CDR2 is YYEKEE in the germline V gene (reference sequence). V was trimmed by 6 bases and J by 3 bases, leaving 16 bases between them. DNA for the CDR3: TGTGCCAGCAACACTGGGGGGCAGAACAATCAGCCCCAGCATTTT. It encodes CASNTGGQNNQPQHF.

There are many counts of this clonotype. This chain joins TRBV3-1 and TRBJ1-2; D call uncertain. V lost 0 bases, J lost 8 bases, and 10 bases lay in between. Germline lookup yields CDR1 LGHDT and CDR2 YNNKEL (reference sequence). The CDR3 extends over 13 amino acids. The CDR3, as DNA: TGTGCCAGCAGCCAAGATCTTCGTAAGGGCTACACCTTC. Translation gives CASSQDLRKGYTF.

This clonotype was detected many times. The DNA of the CDR3 is TGCGCCAGCAGCGAGGCACTGCCCCAGACAGATACGCAGTATTTT. Protein: CASSEALPQTDTQYF. V and J are TRBV5-1 and TRBJ2-3; D uncertain. Trimming cost V 4 bases and J 3 bases, with 15 bases left between them. Looked up from germline, CDR1 is SGHRS and CDR2 is YFSETQ. This CDR3 has 15 residues.

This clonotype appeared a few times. CDR3 coding DNA: TGTGCCAGCAGCCTCCAGTTACCAGGGCTGGGAGAGACCCAGTACTTC. Its protein is CASSLQLPGLGETQYF. The J gene is TRBJ2-5, the V gene TRBV3-1; a weak D match, TRBD1 (5 bases). Germline-derived CDR1 and CDR2 are LGHDT and YNNKEL (reference sequence). The CDR3 is 16 residues long. V dropped 4 bases and J dropped 4 bases, with 19 bases sitting between them.

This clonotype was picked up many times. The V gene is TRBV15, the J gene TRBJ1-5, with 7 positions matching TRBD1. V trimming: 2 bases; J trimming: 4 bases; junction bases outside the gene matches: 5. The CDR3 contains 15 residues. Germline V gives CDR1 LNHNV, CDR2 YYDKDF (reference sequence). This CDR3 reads CATSRRGTANQPQHF. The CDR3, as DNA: TGTGCCACCAGCAGACGCGGGACAGCAAATCAGCCCCAGCATTTT. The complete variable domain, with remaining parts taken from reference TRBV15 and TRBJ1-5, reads DAMVIQNPRYQVTQFGKPVTLSCSQTLNHNVMYWYQQKSSQAPKLLFHYYDKDFNNEADTPDNFQSRRPNTSFCFLDIRSPGLGDTAMYLCATSRRGTANQPQHFGDGTRLSIL.

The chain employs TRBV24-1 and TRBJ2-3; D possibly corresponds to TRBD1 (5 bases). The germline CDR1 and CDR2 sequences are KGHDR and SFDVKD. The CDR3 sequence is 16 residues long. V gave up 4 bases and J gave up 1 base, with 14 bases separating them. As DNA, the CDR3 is TGTGCCACCAGTGAGGTCAGGGCCAGGGGCACAGATACGCAGTATTTT. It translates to CATSEVRARGTDTQYF.

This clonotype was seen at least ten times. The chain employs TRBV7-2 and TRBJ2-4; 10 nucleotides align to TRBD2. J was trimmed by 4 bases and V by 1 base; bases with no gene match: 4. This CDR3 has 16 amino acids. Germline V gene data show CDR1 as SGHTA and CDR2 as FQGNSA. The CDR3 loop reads CASSLGSSGGKNIQYF. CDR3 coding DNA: TGTGCCAGCAGCTTAGGGTCTAGCGGGGGTAAAAACATTCAGTACTTC.

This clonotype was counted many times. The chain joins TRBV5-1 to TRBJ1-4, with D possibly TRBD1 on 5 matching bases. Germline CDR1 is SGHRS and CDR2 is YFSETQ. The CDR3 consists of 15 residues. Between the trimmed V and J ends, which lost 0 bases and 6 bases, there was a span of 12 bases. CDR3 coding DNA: TGCGCCAGCAGCTTGGCTGGGACCAGGGATGAAAAACTGTTTTTT. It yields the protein CASSLAGTRDEKLFF.